The 24 T cell receptor beta chains presented below share a single source sample, sequenced in a study of blood T cell repertoires in COVID-19. Here immunoSEQ multiplex PCR was the method, and the copy in TCRdb shows in-frame clones only, minus some. The data show some 150,000 clones, around nine tenths seen once. Sequenced sample: peripheral blood. The receptors were sampled from a man between 18 and 35 years old with active or convalescent COVID-19.

The chain combines TRBV5-1 with TRBJ1-2, with 9 bases that match TRBD1. CDR3 length: 15 amino acids. V shed 0 bases, J shed 5 bases, and the junction held 5 bases outside the gene matches. The germline V gene encodes CDR1 SGHRS and CDR2 YFSETQ. CDR3 sequence: CASSLDVTGGYGYTF. CDR3 coding DNA: TGCGCCAGCAGCTTGGACGTGACAGGGGGATATGGCTACACCTTC.

V and J are TRBV5-1 and TRBJ1-1, with 10 positions matching TRBD1. V was clipped by 1 base and J by 0 bases; unmatched bases: 15. The CDR3 extends over 20 amino acids. The germline V gene has CDR1 SGHRS and CDR2 YFSETQ. The CDR3 reads CASSLNPPGLTGGMNTEAFF. CDR3 bases: TGCGCCAGCAGCTTGAATCCACCTGGACTGACAGGGGGCATGAACACTGAAGCTTTCTTT.

J is TRBJ2-1 and V is TRBV6-5, with D hard to call. This CDR3 region has 14 residues. Deletions cut 0 bases from V and 8 bases from J, with 11 bases between. From germline, CDR1 is MNHEY and CDR2 SVGAGI. The CDR3 loop reads CASSYSGRGYEQFF. CDR3 DNA: TGTGCCAGCAGTTACTCGGGCCGTGGATATGAGCAGTTCTTC.

The chain uses TRBV10-3 and TRBJ2-3; 9 bases are a match to TRBD1. From germline, CDR1 is ENHRY and CDR2 SYGVKD. The CDR3 length is 14 residues. V lost 4 bases and J lost 3; bases outside the gene matches: 2. The CDR3 region is CAISGTGVTDTQYF. The CDR3 DNA reads TGTGCCATCAGTGGGACAGGGGTTACAGATACGCAGTATTTT.

The CDR3 here is CASSLQGAVEQFF. Written as DNA, the CDR3 is TGCGCCAGCAGCTTGCAGGGGGCTGTTGAGCAGTTCTTC. J is TRBJ2-1 and V is TRBV5-1, with 8 bases identical to TRBD1. This CDR3 contains 13 residues. In germline, CDR1 is SGHRS, CDR2 YFSETQ. With 1 base clipped from V and 9 bases from J, the junction kept 3 bases outside the gene matches.

V and J are TRBV5-1 and TRBJ2-1, with 8 bases fitting TRBD1. Germline values: CDR1 SGHRS, CDR2 YFSETQ. After removal of 5 bases from V and 3 bases from J, the junction contained 7 bases not matched to a gene. The CDR3 runs 15 residues. CDR3 sequence: CASRAGTGGYNEQFF. The CDR3 nucleotides are TGCGCCAGCAGGGCCGGGACAGGAGGCTACAATGAGCAGTTCTTC.

V gene TRBV30 combines with J gene TRBJ2-7; 13 bases agree with TRBD2. The germline gives CDR1 GTSNPN, CDR2 SVGIG (reference sequence). This CDR3 comprises 14 residues. The junction had 3 bases not matched to a gene; V was cut back by 3 bases and J by 4 bases. This CDR3 is CAWRGLAGAYEQYF. DNA of the CDR3: TGTGCCTGGAGAGGACTAGCGGGAGCTTACGAGCAGTACTTC.

The chain uses TRBV28 and TRBJ1-1, with TRBD1 identical over 8 bases. Germline CDR1 MDHEN, CDR2 SYDVKM. The CDR3 is 17 residues long. The ends lost 4 bases at V and 0 bases at J; junction bases unmatched: 10. CDR3 loop: CASSSPRQGRMNTEAFF. The CDR3 DNA reads TGTGCCAGCAGTTCACCCAGACAGGGGAGAATGAACACTGAAGCTTTCTTT.

The chain carries TRBV27 and TRBJ1-2, with D possibly TRBD1 on 6 matching bases. The CDR3 has 14 residues. Trimming took off 5 bases at V and 4 bases at J, with 14 bases between the two ends. Germline V lookup: CDR1 MNHEY, CDR2 SMNVEV (reference sequence). The CDR3 DNA follows: TGTGCCAGCAGTGCGCCCGGGACAAGCTATGGCTACACCTTC. Encoded protein: CASSAPGTSYGYTF.

The gene calls are TRBV5-6 and TRBJ2-1; D may be TRBD2 (6 bases). V dropped 2 bases and J dropped 10 bases, with 16 bases sitting between them. The CDR3 runs 14 residues. Germline assignment: CDR1 SGHDT and CDR2 YYEEEE. The CDR3 bases are TGTGCCAGCAGCTTAATTTCGGGGGAGTTCGAGCAGTTCTTC. This translates into CASSLISGEFEQFF.

This chain connects TRBV11-2 to TRBJ2-5, with 8 bases lining up with TRBD1. This CDR3 has 16 residues. With V trimmed by 4 bases and J by 4 bases, 11 bases remained unmatched. Germline CDR1 reads SGHAT; CDR2 reads FQNNGV. This CDR3 is CASSSSSAGGPETQYF. The CDR3 nucleotides read TGTGCCAGCAGCTCCTCTTCAGCAGGGGGCCCAGAGACCCAGTACTTC.

CDR3 DNA sequence: TGTGCCAGTAGTATTGGGCCGGGATCTTACGAGCAGTACGTC. Its protein is CASSIGPGSYEQYV. The chain links TRBV19 to TRBJ2-7, with D tentatively TRBD2 (5 bases). The germline V and J ends were trimmed by 3 bases and 4 bases, with 13 bases remaining between them. Germline V gene sequence: CDR1 LNHDA, CDR2 SQIVND (reference sequence). This CDR3 region has 14 residues.

There are a few counts of this clone. This CDR3 reads CATSDSRQGPYGYTF. CDR3 sequence (DNA): TGTGCCACCAGTGATTCCCGACAGGGACCATATGGCTACACCTTC. The chain combines TRBV24-1 with TRBJ1-2; TRBD1 agrees at 7 bases. The CDR3 totals 15 residues. V lost 2 bases and J lost 5; bases outside the gene matches: 7. CDR1 is KGHDR, CDR2 SFDVKD, per germline.

V and J are TRBV24-1 and TRBJ2-5; D gene unclear. Germline V gene data show CDR1 as KGHDR and CDR2 as SFDVKD. This CDR3 spans 14 amino acids. V was trimmed by 5 bases and J by 1 base, leaving 10 bases between them. CDR3 sequence: CATSVGRFQETQYF. CDR3 nucleotide sequence: TGTGCCACCAGTGTGGGCAGATTCCAAGAGACCCAGTACTTC.

This chain connects TRBV5-4 to TRBJ1-2; D might be TRBD1 (6 bases). The length of the CDR3 is 15 residues. Trimming left V 0 bases short and J 2 bases short, with 11 bases between. The germline gives CDR1 SGHNT, CDR2 YYREEE (reference sequence). CDR3 protein: CASSLGQTGNYGYTF. For the CDR3, the DNA is TGTGCCAGCAGCTTGGGGCAAACAGGGAACTATGGCTACACCTTC.

The rearrangement links TRBV15 to TRBJ1-2; maybe TRBD1 (6 bases). Per the germline V gene, CDR1 is LNHNV and CDR2 is YYDKDF (reference sequence). Trimming pared 4 bases from V and 0 bases from J, leaving 9 bases between. The CDR3 spans 14 residues. CDR3: CATSIRGTNYGYTF. The DNA for the CDR3 is TGTGCCACCAGCATTAGGGGGACTAACTATGGCTACACCTTC.

The chain links TRBV18 to TRBJ2-3, with D possibly matching TRBD1 (6 bases). The germline gives CDR1 KGHSH, CDR2 LQKENI. This CDR3 comprises 15 residues. With 4 bases removed from V and 0 bases from J, the gap between germline ends came to 11 bases. The CDR3, as DNA: TGTGCCAGCTCACTTGGACAGCCTAGCACAGATACGCAGTATTTT. Translation gives CASSLGQPSTDTQYF.

This chain links TRBV5-1 with TRBJ1-5; D unclear. The CDR3 spans 15 residues. In germline, CDR1 is SGHRS, CDR2 YFSETQ. V dropped 0 bases and J dropped 2 bases, with 9 bases sitting between them. This CDR3 is CASSLGIPGNQPQHF. CDR3 in DNA: TGCGCCAGCAGCTTGGGAATACCAGGCAATCAGCCCCAGCATTTT.

This clone showed up just once. The junction does not match germline at one end; this may be a read error. The V call is TRBV5-5, the J call TRBJ1-5; D is unclear. The length of the CDR3 is 15 residues. Germline CDR1 is SGHKS and CDR2 is YYEKEE (reference sequence). In DNA form, the CDR3 reads TGTGCTAGCAGCTTGGATCCTACAGACAATCAGCCCCAGCATTTT. This gives the protein CASSLDPTDNQPQHF.

V is TRBV19 and J is TRBJ1-2, with a tentative D call TRBD1 (6 bases). V was cut by 10 bases and J by 4 bases, with 13 bases left in between. The CDR3 has 12 amino acids. Germline-derived CDR1 and CDR2 are LNHDA and SQIVND (reference sequence). CDR3 region: CANGTGTYGYTF. The CDR3 coding sequence is TGTGCCAATGGAACAGGGACCTATGGCTACACCTTC.

The chain combines TRBV5-1 with TRBJ1-1; 9 bases agree with TRBD1. The CDR3 runs 15 residues. V trimming: 3 bases; J trimming: 3 bases; junction bases outside the gene matches: 6. The V gene's germline CDR1 is SGHRS and CDR2 YFSETQ. CDR3 sequence (DNA): TGCGCCAGCAGCTGGACATGGACAGGGGACACTGAAGCTTTCTTT. Translation gives CASSWTWTGDTEAFF.

This chain uses TRBV9 with TRBJ1-2; D is uncertain. Trimming took off 0 bases at V and 5 bases at J, with 14 bases between the two ends. The CDR3 is 15 amino acids. Germline CDR1 SGDLS, CDR2 YYNGEE. The CDR3 nucleotides are TGTGCCAGCAGCGTAGATCGAATAGGAGGGTATGGCTACACCTTC. This gives the protein CASSVDRIGGYGYTF.

CDR3 sequence reads: CASSYSDSSYGYTF. In DNA, the CDR3 is TGTGCCAGCAGTTACTCAGACAGCTCTTATGGCTACACCTTC. The chain recombines TRBV6-2 or TRBV6-3 with TRBJ1-2; TRBD1 is a possible D gene (5 bases). V lost 0 bases and J lost 5, with 10 bases in between. The CDR3 consists of 14 residues. CDR1 and CDR2 from the germline V gene are MNHEY and SVGEGT.

This chain links TRBV20-1 with TRBJ1-1; no clear D. CDR1 and CDR2 (germline): DFQATT, SNEGSKA (reference sequence). The CDR3 has 15 residues. Trimming cost V 3 bases and J 4 bases, with 18 bases left between them. DNA for the CDR3: TGCAGTGCTAGTCCCCTAGATCTGGGGAGCACTGAAGCTTTCTTT. Protein: CSASPLDLGSTEAFF.